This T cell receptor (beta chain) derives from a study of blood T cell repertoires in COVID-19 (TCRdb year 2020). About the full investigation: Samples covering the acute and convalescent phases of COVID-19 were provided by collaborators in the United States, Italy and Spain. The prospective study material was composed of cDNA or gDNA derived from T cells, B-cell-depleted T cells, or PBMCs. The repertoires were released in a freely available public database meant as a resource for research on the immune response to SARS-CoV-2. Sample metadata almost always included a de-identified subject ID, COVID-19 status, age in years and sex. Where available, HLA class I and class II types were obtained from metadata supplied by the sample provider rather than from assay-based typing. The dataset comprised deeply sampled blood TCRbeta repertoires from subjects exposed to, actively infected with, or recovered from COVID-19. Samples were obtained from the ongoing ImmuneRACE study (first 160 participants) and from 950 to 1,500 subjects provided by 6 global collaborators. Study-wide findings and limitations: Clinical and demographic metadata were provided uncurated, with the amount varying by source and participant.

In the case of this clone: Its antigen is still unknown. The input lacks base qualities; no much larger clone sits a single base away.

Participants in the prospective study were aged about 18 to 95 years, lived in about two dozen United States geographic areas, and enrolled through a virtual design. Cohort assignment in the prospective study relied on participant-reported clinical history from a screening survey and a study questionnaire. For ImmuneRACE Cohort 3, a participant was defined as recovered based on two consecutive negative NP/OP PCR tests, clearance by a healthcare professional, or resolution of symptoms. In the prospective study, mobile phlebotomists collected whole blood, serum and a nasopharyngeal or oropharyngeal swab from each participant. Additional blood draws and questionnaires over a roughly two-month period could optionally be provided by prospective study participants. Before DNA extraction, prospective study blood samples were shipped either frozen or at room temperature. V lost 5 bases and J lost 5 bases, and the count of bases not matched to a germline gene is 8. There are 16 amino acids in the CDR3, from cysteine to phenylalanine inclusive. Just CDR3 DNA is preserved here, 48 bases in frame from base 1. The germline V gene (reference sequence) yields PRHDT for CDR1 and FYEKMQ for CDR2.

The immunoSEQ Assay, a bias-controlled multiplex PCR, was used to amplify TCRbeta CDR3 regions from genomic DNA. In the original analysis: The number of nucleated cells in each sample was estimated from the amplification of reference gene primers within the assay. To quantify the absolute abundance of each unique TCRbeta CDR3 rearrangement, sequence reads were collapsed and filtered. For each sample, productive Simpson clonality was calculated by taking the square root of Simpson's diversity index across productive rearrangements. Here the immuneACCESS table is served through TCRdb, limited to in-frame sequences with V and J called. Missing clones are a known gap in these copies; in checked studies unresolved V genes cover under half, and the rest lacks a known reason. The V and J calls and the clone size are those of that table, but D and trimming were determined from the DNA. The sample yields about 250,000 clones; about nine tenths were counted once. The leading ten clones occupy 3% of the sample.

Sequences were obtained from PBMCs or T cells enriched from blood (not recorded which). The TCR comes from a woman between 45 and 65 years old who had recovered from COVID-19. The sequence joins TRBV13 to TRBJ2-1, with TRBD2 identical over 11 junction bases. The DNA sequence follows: TGTGCCAGCAGCCCCCGGGGTAGCGGGGGGGACAATGAGCAGTTCTTC. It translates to CASSPRGSGGDNEQFF. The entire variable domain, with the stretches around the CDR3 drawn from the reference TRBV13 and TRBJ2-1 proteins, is AAGVIQSPRHLIKEKRETATLKCYPIPRHDTVYWYQQGPGQDPQFLISFYEKMQSDKGSIPDRFSAQQFSDYHSELNMSSLELGDSALYFCASSPRGSGGDNEQFFGPGTRLTVL.